This TCR beta chain appears in the sequencing data of a study of human T cells and chemical hapten exposure. Library construction involved attaching unique molecular identifiers to individual cDNA molecules, which allowed quantitative, reproducible TCR counting. TCRdb re-called the RACE reads with MiXCR, one entry per CDR3 protein. This table holds about 340,000 distinct CDR3 sequences, roughly 6.9% found once. Time point meaning: patch test 1, 2 weeks after DPC sensitization. Treatment noted: therapeutic diphenylcyclopropenone sensitization with weekly scalp DPC. From whole blood left unfractionated, total RNA was extracted. This sample comprised whole blood, obtained in connection with sensitization to the hapten diphenylcyclopropenone (DPC). The receptor comes from a woman aged 18-29 years with alopecia areata. Some clones in this sample may be carry-over from other donors' samples.

The CDR3 coding sequence is TGTGCCAGCAGCCCGCGACAGTTCGCTGATGGCTACACCTTC. Translation: CASSPRQFADGYTF. This chain joins TRBV7-9 and TRBJ1-2, with D possibly matching TRBD1 (5 bases). Germline-derived CDR1 and CDR2 are SEHNR and FQNEAQ (reference sequence). This CDR3 region has 14 residues. With 5 bases removed from V and 6 bases from J, the gap between germline ends came to 16 bases. Supplemented by reference TRBV7-9 and TRBJ1-2, the full variable domain reads DTGVSQNPRHKITKRGQNVTFRCDPISEHNRLYWYRQTLGQGPEFLTYFQNEAQLEKSRLLSDRFSAERPKGSFSTLEIQRTEQGDSAMYLCASSPRQFADGYTFGSGTRLTVV.